This TCR beta chain was found in a study of identical twins. With 7 bases removed from V and 2 bases from J, the gap between germline ends came to 17 bases. The CDR3 sequence is 16 residues long. The germline CDR1 and CDR2 sequences are SGHNT and YENEEA. TCRdb fed the 5' RACE reads into MiXCR, producing one record per CDR3 protein. Of fewer than 250,000 distinct CDR3 sequences listed, 6.5% to 9% are singletons. These data also featured in a second study, about yellow fever vaccine responses in identical twins.

This chain connects TRBV11-3 to TRBJ2-2; tentative D call: TRBD1 (6 bases). This sequence was found in a woman aged 18 to 35 in good health. The sample consisted of CD8+ T cells sorted from blood. As DNA, the CDR3 is TGTGCCAGCACCCCCGTTTGGGACACCAACACCGGGGAGCTGTTTTTT. Its protein is CASTPVWDTNTGELFF.